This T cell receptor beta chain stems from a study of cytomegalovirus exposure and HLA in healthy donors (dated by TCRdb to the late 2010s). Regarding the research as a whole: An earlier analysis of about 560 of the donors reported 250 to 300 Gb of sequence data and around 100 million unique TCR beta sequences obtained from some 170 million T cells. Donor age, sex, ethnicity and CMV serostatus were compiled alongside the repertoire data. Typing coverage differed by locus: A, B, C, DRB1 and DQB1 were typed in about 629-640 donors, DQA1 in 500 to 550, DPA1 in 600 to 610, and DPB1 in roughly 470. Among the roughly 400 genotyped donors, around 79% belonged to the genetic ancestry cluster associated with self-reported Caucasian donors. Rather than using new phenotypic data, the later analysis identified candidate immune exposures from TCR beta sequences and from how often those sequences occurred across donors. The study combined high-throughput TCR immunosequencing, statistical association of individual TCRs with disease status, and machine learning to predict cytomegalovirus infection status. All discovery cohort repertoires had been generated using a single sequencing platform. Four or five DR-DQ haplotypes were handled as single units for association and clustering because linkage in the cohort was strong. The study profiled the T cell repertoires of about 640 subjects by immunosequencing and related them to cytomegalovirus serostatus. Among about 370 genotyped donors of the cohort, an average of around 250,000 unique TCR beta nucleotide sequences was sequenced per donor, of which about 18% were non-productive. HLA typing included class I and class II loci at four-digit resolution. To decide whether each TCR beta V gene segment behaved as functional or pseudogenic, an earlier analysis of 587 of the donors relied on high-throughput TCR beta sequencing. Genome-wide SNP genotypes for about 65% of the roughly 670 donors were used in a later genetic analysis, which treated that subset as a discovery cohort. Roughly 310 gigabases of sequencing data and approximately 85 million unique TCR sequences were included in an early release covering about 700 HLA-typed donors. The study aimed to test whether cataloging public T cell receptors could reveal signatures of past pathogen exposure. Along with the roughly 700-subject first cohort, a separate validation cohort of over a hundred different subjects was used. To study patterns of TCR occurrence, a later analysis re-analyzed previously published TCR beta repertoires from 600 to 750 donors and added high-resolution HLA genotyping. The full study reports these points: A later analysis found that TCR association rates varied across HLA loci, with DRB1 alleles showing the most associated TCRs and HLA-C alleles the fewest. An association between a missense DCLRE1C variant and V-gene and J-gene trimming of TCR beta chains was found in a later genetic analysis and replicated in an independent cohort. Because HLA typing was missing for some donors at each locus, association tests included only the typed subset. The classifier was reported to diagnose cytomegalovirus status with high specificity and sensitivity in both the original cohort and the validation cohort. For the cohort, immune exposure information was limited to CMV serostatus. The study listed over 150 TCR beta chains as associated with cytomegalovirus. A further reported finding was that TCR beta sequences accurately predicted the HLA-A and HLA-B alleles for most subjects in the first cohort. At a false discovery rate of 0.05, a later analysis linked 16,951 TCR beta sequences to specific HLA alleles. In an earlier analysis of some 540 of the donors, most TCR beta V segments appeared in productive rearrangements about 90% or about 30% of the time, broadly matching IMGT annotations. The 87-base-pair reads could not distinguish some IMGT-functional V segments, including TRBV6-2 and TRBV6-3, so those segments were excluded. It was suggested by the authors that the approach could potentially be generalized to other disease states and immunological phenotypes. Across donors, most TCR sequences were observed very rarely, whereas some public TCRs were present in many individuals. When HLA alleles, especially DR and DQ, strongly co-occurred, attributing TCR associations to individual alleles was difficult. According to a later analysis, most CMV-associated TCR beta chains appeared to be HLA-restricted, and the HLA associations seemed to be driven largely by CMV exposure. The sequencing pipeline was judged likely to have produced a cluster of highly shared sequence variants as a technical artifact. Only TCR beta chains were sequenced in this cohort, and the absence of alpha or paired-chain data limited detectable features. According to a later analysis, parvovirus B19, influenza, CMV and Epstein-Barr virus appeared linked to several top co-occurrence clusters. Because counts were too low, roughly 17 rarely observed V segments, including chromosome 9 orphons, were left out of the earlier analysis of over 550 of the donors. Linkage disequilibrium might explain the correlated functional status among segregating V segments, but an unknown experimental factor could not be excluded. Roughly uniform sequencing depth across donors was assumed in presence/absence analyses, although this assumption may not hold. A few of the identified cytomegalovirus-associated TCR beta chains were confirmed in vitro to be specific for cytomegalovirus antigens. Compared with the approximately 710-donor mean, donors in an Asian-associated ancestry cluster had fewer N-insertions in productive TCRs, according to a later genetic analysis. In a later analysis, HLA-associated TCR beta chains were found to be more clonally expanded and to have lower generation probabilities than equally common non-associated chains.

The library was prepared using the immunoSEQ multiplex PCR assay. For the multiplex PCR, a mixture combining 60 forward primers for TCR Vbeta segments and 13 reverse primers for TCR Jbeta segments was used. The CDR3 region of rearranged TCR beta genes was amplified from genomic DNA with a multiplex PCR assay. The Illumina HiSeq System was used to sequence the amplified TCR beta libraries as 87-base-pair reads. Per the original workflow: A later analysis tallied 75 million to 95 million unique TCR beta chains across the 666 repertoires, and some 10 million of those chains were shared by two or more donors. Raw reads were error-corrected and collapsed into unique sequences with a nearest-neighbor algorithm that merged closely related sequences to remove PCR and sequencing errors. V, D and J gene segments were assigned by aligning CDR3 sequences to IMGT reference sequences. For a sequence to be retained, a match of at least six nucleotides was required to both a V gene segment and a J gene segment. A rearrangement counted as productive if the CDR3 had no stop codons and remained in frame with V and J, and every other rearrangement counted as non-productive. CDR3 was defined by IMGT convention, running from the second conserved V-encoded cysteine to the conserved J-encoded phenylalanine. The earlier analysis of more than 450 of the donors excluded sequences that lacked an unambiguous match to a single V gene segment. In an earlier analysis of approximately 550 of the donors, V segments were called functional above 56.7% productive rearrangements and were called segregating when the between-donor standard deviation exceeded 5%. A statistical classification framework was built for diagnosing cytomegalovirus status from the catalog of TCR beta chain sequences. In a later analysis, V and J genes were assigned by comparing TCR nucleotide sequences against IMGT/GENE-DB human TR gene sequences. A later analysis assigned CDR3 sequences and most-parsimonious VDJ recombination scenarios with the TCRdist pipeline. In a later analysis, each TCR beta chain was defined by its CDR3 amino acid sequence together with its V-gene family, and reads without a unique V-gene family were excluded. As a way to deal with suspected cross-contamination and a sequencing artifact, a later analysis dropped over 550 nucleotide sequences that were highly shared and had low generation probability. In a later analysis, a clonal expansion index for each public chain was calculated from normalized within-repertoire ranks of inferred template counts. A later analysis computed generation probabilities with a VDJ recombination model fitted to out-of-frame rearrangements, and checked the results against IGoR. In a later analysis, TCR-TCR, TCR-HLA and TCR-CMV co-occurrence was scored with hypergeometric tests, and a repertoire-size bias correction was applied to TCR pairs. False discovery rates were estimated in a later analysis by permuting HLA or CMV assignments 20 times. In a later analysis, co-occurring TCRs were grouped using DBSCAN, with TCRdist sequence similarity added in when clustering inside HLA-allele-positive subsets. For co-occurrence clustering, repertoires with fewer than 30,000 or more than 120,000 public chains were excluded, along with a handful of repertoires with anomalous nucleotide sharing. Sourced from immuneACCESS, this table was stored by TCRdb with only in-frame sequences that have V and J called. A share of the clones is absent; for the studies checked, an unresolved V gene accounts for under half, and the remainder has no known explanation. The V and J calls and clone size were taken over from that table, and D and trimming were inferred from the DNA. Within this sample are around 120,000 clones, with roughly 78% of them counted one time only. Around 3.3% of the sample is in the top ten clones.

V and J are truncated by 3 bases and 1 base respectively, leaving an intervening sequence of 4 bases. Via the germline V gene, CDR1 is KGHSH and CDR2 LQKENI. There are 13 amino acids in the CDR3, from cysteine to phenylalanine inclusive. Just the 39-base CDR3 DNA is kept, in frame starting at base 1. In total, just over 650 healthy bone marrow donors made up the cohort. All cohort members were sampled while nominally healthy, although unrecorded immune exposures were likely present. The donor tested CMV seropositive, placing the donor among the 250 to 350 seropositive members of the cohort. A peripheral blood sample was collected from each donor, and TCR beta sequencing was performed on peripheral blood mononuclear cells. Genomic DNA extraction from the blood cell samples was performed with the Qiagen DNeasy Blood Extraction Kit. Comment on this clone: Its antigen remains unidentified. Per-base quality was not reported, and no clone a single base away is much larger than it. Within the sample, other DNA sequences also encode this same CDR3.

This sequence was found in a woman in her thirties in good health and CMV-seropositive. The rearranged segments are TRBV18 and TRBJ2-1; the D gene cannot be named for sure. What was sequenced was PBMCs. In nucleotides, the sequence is TGTGCCAGCTCACCCCCGTCCTACAATGAGCAGTTCTTC. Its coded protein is CASSPPSYNEQFF.